Listed below are T cell receptor beta chains from one sample, sequenced in a study of CD8+ T cells in alopecia areata. Libraries were prepared by immunoSEQ multiplex PCR; TCRdb keeps only in-frame clonotypes and omits some of them. Of approximately 190,000 clones in the sample, over 45% were seen once. The sample consisted of CD4+ T cells sorted from blood, taken at week 24, from a patient treated with tofacitinib. These receptor sequences come from a human donor with alopecia areata. Each CDR3 is given with its conserved first and last residue. D genes are given only for firm matches. A row's size may be missing; if present it is once, few, many or a size class.

>TRBD2|TRBV19|NA|TRBJ2-6
TGTGCCAGTAGTCCGCCTAGCGGGGGACTTACTGGGGCCAACGTCCTGACTTTC
CASSPPSGGLTGANVLTF
>NA|TRBV15|NA|TRBJ2-5
TGTGCCACCAGCCCAACCTCCGGGAAGTCCCAAGAGACCCAGTACTTC
CATSPTSGKSQETQYF
>TRBD2|TRBV9|NA|TRBJ2-3
TGTGCCAGCAGCCCCGGACTAGATCGCACAGATACGCAGTATTTT
CASSPGLDRTDTQYF
>TRBD1|TRBV7-9|few|TRBJ2-7
TGTGCCAGCAGCTTAGGAGGGGGCTTAGACGAGCAGTACTTC
CASSLGGGLDEQYF
>NA|TRBV5-1|once|TRBJ2-7
TGCGCCAGCAGCCCTCCAAGCTACGAGCAGTACTTC
CASSPPSYEQYF
>NA|TRBV18|once|TRBJ2-5
TGTGCCAGCTCAGTGAAGGTACAAGAGACCCAGTACTTC
CASSVKVQETQYF
>NA|TRBV25-1|NA|TRBJ1-1
TGTGCCAGCAGTGAAGGCTGGGCATCGGGGAACACTGAAGCTTTCTTT
CASSEGWASGNTEAFF
>NA|TRBV29-1|NA|TRBJ2-5
TGCAGCGTTGCAGGGACCCCCAAAGAGACCCAGTACTTC
CSVAGTPKETQYF
>NA|TRBV11-2|NA|TRBJ2-2
TGTGCCAGCAGCTTAGACCGTTACTCCGGGGAGCTGTTTTTT
CASSLDRYSGELFF
>TRBD1|TRBV5-1|NA|TRBJ1-1
TGCGCCAGCAGCTCATTTCTGACAGGGGCGAACACTGAAGCTTTCTTT
CASSSFLTGANTEAFF
>NA|TRBV6-5|few|TRBJ2-3
TGTGCCAGCAGCCCGGGGGGCCTGGCAGATACGCAGTATTTT
CASSPGGLADTQYF
>NA|TRBV9|once|TRBJ2-3
TGTGCCAGCAGCGCTTCTGTTGGCGGTACGCAGTATTTT
CASSASVGGTQYF
>TRBD1|TRBV6-6|NA|TRBJ1-2
TGTGCCATCCGCTGGACAGGGTACGAGGATGGCTACACCTTC
CAIRWTGYEDGYTF
>TRBD2|TRBV29-1|few|TRBJ2-4
TGCAGCGCCACGGGGGGGCCCGACATTCAGTACTTC
CSATGGPDIQYF
>TRBD1|TRBV5-1|NA|TRBJ2-2
TGCGCCAGCAGCTTGGGGCCGACAGGGGACACCGGGGAGCTGTTTTTT
CASSLGPTGDTGELFF
>TRBD1|TRBV7-8|NA|TRBJ1-4
TGTGCCAGCAGCCGGGCCGGGACAGGGGGGGAAGGAGGTGAAAAACTGTTTTTT
CASSRAGTGGEGGEKLFF
>TRBD1|TRBV5-6|NA|TRBJ2-1
TGTGCCAGCAGCCCGGAGGCAGGGGGCTACCGAAGGACACCCGAGAGGCAGTTCTTC
CASSPEAGGYRRTPERQFF
>TRBD1|TRBV19|few|TRBJ2-7
TGTGCCAGTAACCCGAAGACAGGGGCCCGTACCTACGAGCAGTACTTC
CASNPKTGARTYEQYF
>NA|TRBV15|once|TRBJ1-2
TGTGCCACCAGCAGAGATCTTCTTCCAGAATATGGCTACACCTTC
CATSRDLLPEYGYTF
>TRBD1|TRBV30|NA|TRBJ2-7
TGTGCCTTGATACAGGGGGCGTCTTACGAGCAGTACTTC
CALIQGASYEQYF
>TRBD1|TRBV2|NA|TRBJ1-2
TGTGCCAGCAGTGAACGGGACAGGGATGGCTACACCTTC
CASSERDRDGYTF
>TRBD1|TRBV7-9|NA|TRBJ1-2
TGTGCCAGCGAAATTAACCGGAGACAGGGTAATGGCTACACCTTC
CASEINRRQGNGYTF
>TRBD2|TRBV29-1|NA|TRBJ2-1
TGCAGCGTTAACGGCGGGGGGATTAACAATGAGCAGTTCTTC
CSVNGGGINNEQFF
>TRBD2|TRBV7-2|NA|TRBJ2-3
TGTGCCAGCAGCAAAGGACTAGCGGGAGGGCCGGGGGATACGCAGTATTTT
CASSKGLAGGPGDTQYF
>TRBD1|TRBV27|NA|TRBJ1-5
TGTGCCAGCAGTTTAACTGGGACAGTAGGGCAGCCCCAGCATTTT
CASSLTGTVGQPQHF
>NA|TRBV7-6|few|TRBJ2-6
TGTGCCAGCAGCTTACAGGGATTCTCTGGGGCCAACGTCCTGACTTTC
CASSLQGFSGANVLTF
>NA|TRBV4-2|NA|TRBJ1-2
TGTGCCAGCAGCCAAGACGGGCAGACGAACTATGGCTACACCTTC
CASSQDGQTNYGYTF
>NA|TRBV7-2|NA|TRBJ2-7
TGTGCCAGCAGCCGGCCCGGGTACGAGCAGTACTTC
CASSRPGYEQYF
>NA|TRBV30|NA|TRBJ2-2
TGTGCCTGGAGCAGGGGCCGCACCGGGGAGCTGTTTTTT
CAWSRGRTGELFF
>NA|TRBV9|NA|TRBJ2-3
TGTGCCAGCAGCGTAGCTCTTTCGTCGGATACGCAGTATTTT
CASSVALSSDTQYF
>TRBD1|TRBV18|NA|TRBJ2-7
TGTGCCAGCTCACCATACGACAGGGTCGAGCAGTACTTC
CASSPYDRVEQYF
>TRBD1|TRBV29-1|once|TRBJ1-1
TGCAGCGTTGGGGCCAGGGGGCTGAACACTGAAGCTTTCTTT
CSVGARGLNTEAFF
>NA|TRBV21-1|NA|TRBJ1-5
TGTGCCAGCAGCAAAGGGGCAGGAGGGCTCTCCTTAGGCAATCAGCCCCAGCATTTT
CASSKGAGGLSLGNQPQHF
>NA|TRBV5-4|NA|TRBJ2-6
TGTGCCAGCAGCCCGTACGGGGCCAACGTCCTGACTTTC
CASSPYGANVLTF
>NA|TRBV5-1|few|TRBJ2-7
TGCGCCAGCAGCCCTCATCCGGGGGCGGACTACGAGCAGTACTTC
CASSPHPGADYEQYF
>NA|TRBV7-2|NA|TRBJ2-7
TGTGCCAGCAGCTTAGTGGGGGGTCCCTACGAGCAGTACTTC
CASSLVGGPYEQYF
>TRBD1|TRBV6-5|NA|TRBJ1-4
TGTGCCAGCAGTTACATTGGCGGGACAGGGGATGAAAAACTGTTTTTT
CASSYIGGTGDEKLFF
>NA|TRBV23-1|NA|TRBJ1-2
TGCGCCAGCAGTCAATCAACGGTTCATGAAGGAGGGTACGCGGATGGCTACACCTTC
CASSQSTVHEGGYADGYTF
>NA|TRBV30|NA|TRBJ1-3
TGTGCCTGGAGTGTACGTGGGGGTGAGGGAAACACCATATATTTT
CAWSVRGGEGNTIYF
>NA|TRBV18|few|TRBJ2-5
TGTGCCAGCTCACCACCAGGGCAAGAGACCCAGTACTTC
CASSPPGQETQYF
>NA|TRBV10-3|NA|TRBJ2-5
TGTGCCATCAGTGCCAACCAAGAGACCCAGTACTTC
CAISANQETQYF
>TRBD1|TRBV5-1|few|TRBJ1-1
TGCGCCAGCAGCCGTACAGGGGGCCGAACTGAAGCTTTCTTT
CASSRTGGRTEAFF
>NA|TRBV7-9|NA|TRBJ1-1
TGTGCCAGCAGCTTAGCTGGGGGGTTCACTGAAGCTTTCTTT
CASSLAGGFTEAFF
>NA|TRBV30|few|TRBJ1-4
TGTGCAGCTTCGCCAACTAATGAAAAACTGTTTTTT
CAASPTNEKLFF
>NA|TRBV10-3|few|TRBJ2-1
TGTGCCATCAGCGCGGACCAAGGGAATGAGCAGTTCTTC
CAISADQGNEQFF
>NA|TRBV27|NA|TRBJ2-5
TGTGCCAGCAGTCCCTATACAGGCCAAGAGACCCAGTACTTC
CASSPYTGQETQYF
>NA|TRBV15|NA|TRBJ2-7
TGTGCCACCGGGGGCTTCTCTGGCTACGAGCAGTACTTC
CATGGFSGYEQYF
>TRBD1|TRBV15|NA|TRBJ1-2
TGTGCCACCAGCAGAGGGGAAGGGACAGGGGATAGAGCTAACTATGGCTACACCTTC
CATSRGEGTGDRANYGYTF
>NA|TRBV6-1|NA|TRBJ1-6
TGTGCCAGCAGTGAAAAAGGCCCCGGTGGGTCCTATAATTCACCCCTCCACTTT
CASSEKGPGGSYNSPLHF
>NA|TRBV30|NA|TRBJ2-5
TGTGCCTGGAGCCAGGAGGGGGAGACCCAGTACTTC
CAWSQEGETQYF